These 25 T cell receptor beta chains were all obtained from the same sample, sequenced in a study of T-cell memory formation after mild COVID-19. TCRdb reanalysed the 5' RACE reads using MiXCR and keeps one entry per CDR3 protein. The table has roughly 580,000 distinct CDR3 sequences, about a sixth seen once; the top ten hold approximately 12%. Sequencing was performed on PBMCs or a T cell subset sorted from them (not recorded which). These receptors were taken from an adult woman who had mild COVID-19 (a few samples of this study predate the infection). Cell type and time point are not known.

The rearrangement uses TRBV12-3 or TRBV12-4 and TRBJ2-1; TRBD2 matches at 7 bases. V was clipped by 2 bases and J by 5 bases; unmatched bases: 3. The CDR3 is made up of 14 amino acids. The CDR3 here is CASSLLAVNNEQFF. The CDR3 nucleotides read TGTGCCAGCAGTTTACTAGCGGTCAACAATGAGCAGTTCTTC.

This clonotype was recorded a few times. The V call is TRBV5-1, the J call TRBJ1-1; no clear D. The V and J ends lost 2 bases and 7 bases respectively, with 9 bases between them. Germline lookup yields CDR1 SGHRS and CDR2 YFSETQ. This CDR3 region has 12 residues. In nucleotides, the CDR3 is TGCGCCAGCAGCTTTGACGGCGTTGAAGCTTTCTTT. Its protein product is CASSFDGVEAFF. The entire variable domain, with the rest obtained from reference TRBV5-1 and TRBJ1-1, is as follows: KAGVTQTPRYLIKTRGQQVTLSCSPISGHRSVSWYQQTPGQGLQFLFEYFSETQRNKGNFPGRFSGRQFSNSRSEMNVSTLELGDSALYLCASSFDGVEAFFGQGTRLTVV.

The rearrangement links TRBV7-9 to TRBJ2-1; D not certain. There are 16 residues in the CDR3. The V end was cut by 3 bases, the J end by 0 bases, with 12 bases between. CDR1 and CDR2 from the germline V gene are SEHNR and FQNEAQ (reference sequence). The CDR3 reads CASSFLGRSSYNEQFF. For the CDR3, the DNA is TGTGCCAGCAGCTTTCTTGGAAGGAGCTCCTACAATGAGCAGTTCTTC.

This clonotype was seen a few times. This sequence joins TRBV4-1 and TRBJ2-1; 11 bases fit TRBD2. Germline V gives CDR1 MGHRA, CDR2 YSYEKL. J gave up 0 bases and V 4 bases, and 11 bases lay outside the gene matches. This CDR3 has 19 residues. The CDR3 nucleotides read TGCGCCAGCAGCCTCCGACGGTCTAGCGGGGGGAGCTCCTACAATGAGCAGTTCTTC. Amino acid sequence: CASSLRRSSGGSSYNEQFF.

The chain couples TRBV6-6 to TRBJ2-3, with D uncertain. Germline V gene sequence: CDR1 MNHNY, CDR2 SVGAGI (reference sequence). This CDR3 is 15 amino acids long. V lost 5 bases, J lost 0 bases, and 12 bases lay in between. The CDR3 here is CASSLLTTSTDTQYF. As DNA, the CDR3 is TGTGCCAGCAGTCTCCTGACAACTAGCACAGATACGCAGTATTTT.

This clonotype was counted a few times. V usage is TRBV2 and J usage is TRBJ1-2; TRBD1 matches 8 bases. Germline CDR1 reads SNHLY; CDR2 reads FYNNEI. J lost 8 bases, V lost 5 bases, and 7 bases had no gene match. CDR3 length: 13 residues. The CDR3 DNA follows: TGTGCCAGCAGTAGACAGGGGATACTGGGCTACACCTTC. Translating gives CASSRQGILGYTF.

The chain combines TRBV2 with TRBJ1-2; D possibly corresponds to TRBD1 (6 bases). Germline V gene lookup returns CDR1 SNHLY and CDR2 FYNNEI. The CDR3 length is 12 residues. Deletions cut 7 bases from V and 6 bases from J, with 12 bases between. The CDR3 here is CASKEGEDGYTF. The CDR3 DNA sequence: TGTGCCAGCAAGGAGGGGGAGGATGGCTACACCTTC. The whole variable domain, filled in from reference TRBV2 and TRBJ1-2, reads EPEVTQTPSHQVTQMGQEVILRCVPISNHLYFYWYRQILGQKVEFLVSFYNNEISEKSEIFDDQFSVERPDGSNFTLKIRSTKLEDSAMYFCASKEGEDGYTFGSGTRLTVV.

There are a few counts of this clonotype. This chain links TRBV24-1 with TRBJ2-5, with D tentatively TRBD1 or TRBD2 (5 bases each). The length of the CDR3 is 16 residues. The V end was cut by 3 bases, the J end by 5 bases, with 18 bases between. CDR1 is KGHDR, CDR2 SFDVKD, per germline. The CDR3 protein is CATSDKRQSWEETQYF. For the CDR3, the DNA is TGTGCCACCAGTGATAAGCGACAGAGCTGGGAGGAGACCCAGTACTTC.

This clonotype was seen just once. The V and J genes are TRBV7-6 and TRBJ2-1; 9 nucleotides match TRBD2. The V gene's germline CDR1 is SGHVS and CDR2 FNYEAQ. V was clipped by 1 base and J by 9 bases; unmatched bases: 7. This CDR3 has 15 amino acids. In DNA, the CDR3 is TGTGCCAGCAGCTTAGAAGGTAGCGGGAGTGGTGAGCAGTTCTTC. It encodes CASSLEGSGSGEQFF. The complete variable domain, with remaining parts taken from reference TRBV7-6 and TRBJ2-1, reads GAGVSQSPRYKVTKRGQDVALRCDPISGHVSLYWYRQALGQGPEFLTYFNYEAQQDKSGLPNDRFSAERPEGSISTLTIQRTEQRDSAMYRCASSLEGSGSGEQFFGPGTRLTVL.

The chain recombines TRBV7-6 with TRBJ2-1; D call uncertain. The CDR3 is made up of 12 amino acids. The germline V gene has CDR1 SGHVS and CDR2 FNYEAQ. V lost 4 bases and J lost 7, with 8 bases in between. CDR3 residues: CASSSSGNEQFF. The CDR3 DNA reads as TGTGCCAGCAGCTCATCCGGGAATGAGCAGTTCTTC.

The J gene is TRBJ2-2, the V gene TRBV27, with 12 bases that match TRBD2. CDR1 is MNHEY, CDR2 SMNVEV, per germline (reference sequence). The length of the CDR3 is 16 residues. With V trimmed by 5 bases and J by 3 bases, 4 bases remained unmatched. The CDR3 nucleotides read TGTGCCAGCAGTCGGACTAGCGGGGACCACACCGGGGAGCTGTTTTTT. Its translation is CASSRTSGDHTGELFF.

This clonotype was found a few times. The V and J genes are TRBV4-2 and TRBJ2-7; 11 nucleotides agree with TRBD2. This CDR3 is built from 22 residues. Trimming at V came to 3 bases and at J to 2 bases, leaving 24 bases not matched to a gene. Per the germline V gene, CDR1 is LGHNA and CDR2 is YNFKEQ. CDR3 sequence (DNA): TGTGCCAGCAGCCAGCAAACGGGACGACTAGCGGGGATGCTCACAACGACCTACGAGCAGTACTTC. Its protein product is CASSQQTGRLAGMLTTTYEQYF.

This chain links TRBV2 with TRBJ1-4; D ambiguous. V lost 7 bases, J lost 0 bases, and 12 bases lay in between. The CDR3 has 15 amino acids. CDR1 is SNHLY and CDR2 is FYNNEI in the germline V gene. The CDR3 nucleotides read TGTGCCAGCATTAAGGACTTGGCAACTAATGAAAAACTGTTTTTT. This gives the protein CASIKDLATNEKLFF.

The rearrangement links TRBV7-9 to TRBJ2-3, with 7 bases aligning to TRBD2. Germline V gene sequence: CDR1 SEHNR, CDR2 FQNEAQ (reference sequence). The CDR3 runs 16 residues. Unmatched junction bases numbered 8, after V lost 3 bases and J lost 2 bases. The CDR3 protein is CASSFIEREFTDTQYF. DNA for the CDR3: TGTGCCAGCAGCTTTATCGAGCGGGAATTCACAGATACGCAGTATTTT.

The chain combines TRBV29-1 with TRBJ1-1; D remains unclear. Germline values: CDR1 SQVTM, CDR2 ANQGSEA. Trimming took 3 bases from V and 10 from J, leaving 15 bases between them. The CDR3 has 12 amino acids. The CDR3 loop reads CSVDSPGWGAFF. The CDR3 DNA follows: TGCAGCGTTGACTCCCCGGGCTGGGGAGCTTTCTTT.

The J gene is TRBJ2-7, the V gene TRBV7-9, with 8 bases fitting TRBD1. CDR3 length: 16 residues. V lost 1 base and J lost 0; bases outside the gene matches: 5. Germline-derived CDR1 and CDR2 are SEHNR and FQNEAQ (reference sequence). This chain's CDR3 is CASSLVGTGRSYEQYF. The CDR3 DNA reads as TGTGCCAGCAGCTTAGTCGGGACAGGCCGCTCCTACGAGCAGTACTTC.

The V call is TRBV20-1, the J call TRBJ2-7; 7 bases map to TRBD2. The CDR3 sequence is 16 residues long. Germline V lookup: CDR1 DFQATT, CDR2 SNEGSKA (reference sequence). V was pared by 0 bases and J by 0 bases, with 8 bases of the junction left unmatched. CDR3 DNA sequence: TGCAGTGCTAGAGATGCCGTTGGCGGGAGCTCCTACGAGCAGTACTTC. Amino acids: CSARDAVGGSSYEQYF.

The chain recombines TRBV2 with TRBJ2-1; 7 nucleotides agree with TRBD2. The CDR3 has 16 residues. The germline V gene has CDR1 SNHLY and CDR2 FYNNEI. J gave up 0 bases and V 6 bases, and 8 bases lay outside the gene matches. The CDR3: CASSPRDYSSYNEQFF. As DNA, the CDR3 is TGTGCCAGCAGCCCAAGGGACTATAGCTCCTACAATGAGCAGTTCTTC. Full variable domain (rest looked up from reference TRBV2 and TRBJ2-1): EPEVTQTPSHQVTQMGQEVILRCVPISNHLYFYWYRQILGQKVEFLVSFYNNEISEKSEIFDDQFSVERPDGSNFTLKIRSTKLEDSAMYFCASSPRDYSSYNEQFFGPGTRLTVL.

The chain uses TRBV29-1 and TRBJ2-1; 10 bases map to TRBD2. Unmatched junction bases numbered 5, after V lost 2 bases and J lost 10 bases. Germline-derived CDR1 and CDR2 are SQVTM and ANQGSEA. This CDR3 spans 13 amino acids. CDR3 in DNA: TGCAGCGTTGAACTAGCGGGAGTATGGGAGCAGTTCTTC. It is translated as CSVELAGVWEQFF.

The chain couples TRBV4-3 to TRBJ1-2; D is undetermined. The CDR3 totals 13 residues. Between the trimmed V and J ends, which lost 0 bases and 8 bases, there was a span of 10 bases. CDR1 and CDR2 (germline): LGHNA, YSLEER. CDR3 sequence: CASSQELQRGYTF. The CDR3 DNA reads TGCGCCAGCAGCCAAGAGCTCCAGAGGGGCTACACCTTC.

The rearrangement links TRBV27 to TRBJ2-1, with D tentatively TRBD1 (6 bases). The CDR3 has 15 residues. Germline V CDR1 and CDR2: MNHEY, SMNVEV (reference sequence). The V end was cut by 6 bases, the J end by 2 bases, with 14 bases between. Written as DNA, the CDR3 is TGTGCCAGCAGCATCACGGACAGTACCTACAATGAGCAGTTCTTC. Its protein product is CASSITDSTYNEQFF.

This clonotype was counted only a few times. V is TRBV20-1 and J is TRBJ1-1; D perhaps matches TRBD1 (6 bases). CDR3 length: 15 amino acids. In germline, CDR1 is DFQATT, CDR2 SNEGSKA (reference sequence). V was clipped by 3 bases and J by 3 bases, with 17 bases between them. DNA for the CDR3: TGCAGTGCTAGGGGCCGTGGCAGGGGTTACACTGAAGCTTTCTTT. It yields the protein CSARGRGRGYTEAFF.

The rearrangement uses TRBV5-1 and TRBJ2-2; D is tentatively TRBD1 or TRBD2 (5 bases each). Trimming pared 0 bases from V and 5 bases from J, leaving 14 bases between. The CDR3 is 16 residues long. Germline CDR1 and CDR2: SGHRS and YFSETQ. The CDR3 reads CASSLDYGAGTGELFF. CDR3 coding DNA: TGCGCCAGCAGCTTGGATTACGGGGCTGGAACCGGGGAGCTGTTTTTT.

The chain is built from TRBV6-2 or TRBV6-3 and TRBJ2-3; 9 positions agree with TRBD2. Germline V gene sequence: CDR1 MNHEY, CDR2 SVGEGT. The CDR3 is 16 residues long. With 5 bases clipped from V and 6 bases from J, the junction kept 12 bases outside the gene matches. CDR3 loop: CASSPRIAGATDTQYF. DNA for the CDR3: TGTGCCAGCAGTCCTCGGATAGCGGGAGCGACGGATACGCAGTATTTT.

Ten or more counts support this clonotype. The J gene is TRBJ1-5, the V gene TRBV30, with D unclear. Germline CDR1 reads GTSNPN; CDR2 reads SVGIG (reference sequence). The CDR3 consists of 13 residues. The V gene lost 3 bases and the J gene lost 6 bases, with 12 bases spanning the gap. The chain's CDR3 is CAWSNSVLQPQHF. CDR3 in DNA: TGTGCCTGGAGCAATTCAGTTCTTCAGCCCCAGCATTTT.